This TCR beta chain was observed in a study of CD8+ T cells in alopecia areata. Sorting used CD4, CD8alpha, NKG2D, NKG2ACE and other markers on pooled cutaneous lymph node cells. About this clone itself: Genes and germline are mouse. Coverage ceases 4 residues before the CDR3 finishes, and the germline J gene fills in the end.

cDNA prepared by RNA extraction and subsequent reverse transcription served as the template for sequencing. The data were produced by immunoSEQ multiplex PCR, yet TCRdb's version contains in-frame clones alone and is incomplete. Altogether about 270,000 clones were found in the sample, and no singletons occur. The V end was cut by 5 bases, the J end by 3 bases, with 11 bases between. This CDR3 comprises 13 residues. The germline CDR1 and CDR2 sequences are FNHDT and SITEND (reference sequence). This sequence joins TRBV19 and TRBJ1-1, with D tentatively TRBD1 (6 bases). Material: CD4+ T cells sorted from a lymph node. This TCR was recovered from a C3H/HeJ mouse with alopecia areata. For the strain, the MHC haplotype given is H2-k. The CDR3 region is CASRGTIYTEVFF. The sequenced part of the CDR3 DNA is TGTGCCAGCAGGGGGACAATTTACACA.